The clone carrying this T cell receptor (beta chain) has just a few counts. The CDR3 consists of 15 residues. V was trimmed by 5 bases and J by 2 bases, leaving 16 bases between them. Germline-derived CDR1 and CDR2 are SGHAT and FQNNGV. The entry originates in a study of T-cell memory formation after mild COVID-19. TCRdb independently ran MiXCR on the 5' RACE reads; one entry per CDR3 protein. The sample consists of some 410,000 distinct CDR3 sequences, more than 20% of them appearing once. The sample taken for sequencing was PBMCs or a T cell subset sorted from them (not recorded which). This rearrangement joins TRBV11-2 to TRBJ2-7; possibly TRBD2 for D (6 bases). This sequence was found in an adult woman who had mild COVID-19 (a few samples of this study predate the infection). Cell type and time point are not known. The CDR3 spells CASSLSPSVPYEQYF. In DNA form, the CDR3 reads TGTGCCAGCAGCCTCTCGCCTAGCGTCCCCTACGAGCAGTACTTC.